A selection of T cell receptor beta chains follows, all from one sample in a study of cytomegalovirus exposure and HLA in healthy donors. The repertoire was sequenced with immunoSEQ multiplex PCR; TCRdb's copy has only in-frame clones and lacks some. Of 120,000 or so clones listed, approximately 80% are singletons. Sequenced sample: PBMCs. The receptors shown here come from a man younger than 35 in good health and CMV-seropositive. CDR3s include the opening cysteine and the closing phenylalanine or tryptophan. Each record gives: CDR3 length, V gene, J gene, clone size, D gene, CDR3 DNA, CDR3 protein. The D gene is left open where the match is weak. Size tells how often a clone was seen (once, few, many) or the class of an expanded clone, and some rows leave it out.

16	TRBV6-1	TRBJ2-3	NA	TRBD2	TGTGCCAGCAGTGGCCCGACTAGCGGGGGGACAGATACGCAGTATTTT	CASSGPTSGGTDTQYF
16	TRBV18	TRBJ2-3	once	TRBD1	TGTGCCAGCTCACCACGGTTGGAGACAGGGACAGATACGCAGTATTTT	CASSPRLETGTDTQYF
13	TRBV27	TRBJ2-1	NA	TRBD2	TGTGCCAGCAGCTGGGGACTAGTCAATGAGCAGTTCTTC	CASSWGLVNEQFF
16	TRBV11-2	TRBJ1-2	NA	TRBD1	TGTGCCAGCAGCTTAATGAGATCGACAGGGTACTATGGCTACACCTTC	CASSLMRSTGYYGYTF
16	TRBV5-1	TRBJ1-2	NA	NA	TGCGCCAGCAGCTTGAGCGTCTCTTCGGGTAACTATGGCTACACCTTC	CASSLSVSSGNYGYTF
14	TRBV19	TRBJ1-5	NA	NA	TGTGCCAGTAGCATCCTGACACAGGTAAAATCCCAGCATTTT	CASSILTQVKSQHF
14	TRBV6-6	TRBJ1-6	NA	NA	TGTGCCAGCGACTGGGGGGAGAATAATTCACCCCTCCACTTT	CASDWGENNSPLHF
15	TRBV11-1	TRBJ2-1	NA	TRBD2	TGTGCCAGCAGCCCTCCGGGACTAGCGATCGATGAGCAGTTCTTC	CASSPPGLAIDEQFF
15	TRBV7-6	TRBJ2-5	NA	NA	TGTGCCAGCAGCTTAACTACGCTAGCGCCGGAGACCCAGTACTTC	CASSLTTLAPETQYF
16	TRBV4-1	TRBJ2-1	NA	TRBD2	TGCGCCAGCAGCCAAGCGGGGCTAGCGGTAAACAATGAGCAGTTCTTC	CASSQAGLAVNNEQFF
14	TRBV27	TRBJ1-2	NA	TRBD1	TGTGCCAGCAGTCCCCGGACAGGGGATAATGGCTACACCTTC	CASSPRTGDNGYTF
16	TRBV5-1	TRBJ2-7	NA	TRBD2	TGCGCCAGCAGCTTTAGCGGGACCCAGTCCTCCTACGAGCAGTACTTC	CASSFSGTQSSYEQYF